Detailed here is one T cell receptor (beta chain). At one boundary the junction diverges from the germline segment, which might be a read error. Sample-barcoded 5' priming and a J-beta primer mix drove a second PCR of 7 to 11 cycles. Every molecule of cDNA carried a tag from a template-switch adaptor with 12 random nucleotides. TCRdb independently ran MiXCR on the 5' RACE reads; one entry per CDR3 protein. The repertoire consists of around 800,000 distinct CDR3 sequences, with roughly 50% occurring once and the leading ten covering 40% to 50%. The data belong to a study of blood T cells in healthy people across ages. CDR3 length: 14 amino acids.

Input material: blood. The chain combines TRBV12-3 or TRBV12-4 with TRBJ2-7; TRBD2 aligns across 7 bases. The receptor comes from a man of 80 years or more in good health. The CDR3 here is CASSVAGLPYEQYF. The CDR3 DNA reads TGTGCCAGCAGTGTAGCGGGCTTGCCCTACGAGCAGTACTTC.